These 23 T cell receptor beta chains were sequenced from one sample in a study of CD4 T cells in relation to SARS-CoV-2 and coronaviruses. Repertoires were generated with immunoSEQ multiplex PCR, while TCRdb's copy carries only in-frame clones and drops some. Here the sample spans 60,000 or so clones, 94% being singletons. Unexposed donor CD4+ T cells date from about 2011-2018, before the COVID-19 pandemic. Sample: naive CD4+ T cells from PBMCs. Sample subset: naive CD4+ T cells isolated by negative enrichment. The receptors derive from a human donor in good health.

This chain links TRBV5-1 with TRBJ2-5; 8 positions match TRBD2. V was pared by 0 bases and J by 3 bases, with 10 bases of the junction left unmatched. The CDR3 covers 17 residues. Germline V gene data show CDR1 as SGHRS and CDR2 as YFSETQ. In DNA, the CDR3 is TGCGCCAGCAGCTTGGCCCCGGGAGGGTTGGTGAAAGAGACCCAGTACTTC. As protein: CASSLAPGGLVKETQYF.

The V gene is TRBV6-5, the J gene TRBJ2-7; 9 bases match TRBD1. CDR1 MNHEY and CDR2 SVGAGI come from the germline V gene. The CDR3 is 15 residues long. J was trimmed by 3 bases and V by 0 bases; bases with no gene match: 3. The CDR3 region is CASSYSRTGVYEQYF. The CDR3 nucleotides are TGTGCCAGCAGTTACTCAAGGACAGGGGTCTACGAGCAGTACTTC.

This chain uses TRBV7-2 with TRBJ2-4; no definite D call. Trimming stripped 5 bases from V and 1 base from J, with 18 bases between. Germline assignment: CDR1 SGHTA and CDR2 FQGNSA. CDR3 length equals 17 residues. The CDR3 DNA sequence: TGTGCCAGCAGCCAAAGCTCGGGCCGGATGGCCAAAAACATTCAGTACTTC. This gives the protein CASSQSSGRMAKNIQYF.

The chain employs TRBV5-1 and TRBJ1-6; 8 bases map to TRBD1. Germline V gives CDR1 SGHRS, CDR2 YFSETQ. V lost 2 bases and J lost 7; bases outside the gene matches: 2. CDR3 length equals 14 residues. CDR3 residues: CASSFGQGNSPLHF. In nucleotides, the CDR3 is TGCGCCAGCAGCTTTGGACAGGGAAATTCACCCCTCCACTTT. Based on the CDR3 plus reference TRBV5-1 and TRBJ1-6, the full variable domain is KAGVTQTPRYLIKTRGQQVTLSCSPISGHRSVSWYQQTPGQGLQFLFEYFSETQRNKGNFPGRFSGRQFSNSRSEMNVSTLELGDSALYLCASSFGQGNSPLHFGNGTRLTVT.

The chain carries TRBV7-3 and TRBJ2-7; D is possibly TRBD1 (6 bases). Germline V gives CDR1 SGHTA, CDR2 FQGTGA. This CDR3 comprises 13 residues. The V gene lost 4 bases and the J gene lost 6 bases, with 13 bases spanning the gap. The CDR3 region has the DNA TGTGCCAGCAGCTCGCAACAGGGAAGCGAGCAGTACTTC. Translation gives CASSSQQGSEQYF. Filled out from reference TRBV7-3 and TRBJ2-7, the complete variable domain reads GAGVSQTPSNKVTEKGKYVELRCDPISGHTALYWYRQSLGQGPEFLIYFQGTGAADDSGLPNDRFFAVRPEGSVSTLKIQRTERGDSAVYLCASSSQQGSEQYFGPGTRLTVT.

V gene TRBV20-1 combines with J gene TRBJ2-7; no firm D call. CDR3 length: 12 amino acids. Trimming removed 3 bases at V and 4 bases at J, with 10 bases between. Germline V CDR1 and CDR2: DFQATT, SNEGSKA (reference sequence). CDR3 protein: CSASRSAYEQYF. Written as DNA, the CDR3 is TGCAGTGCTAGTCGGTCGGCGTACGAGCAGTACTTC.

The rearrangement joins TRBV7-3 to TRBJ2-1, with 7 bases that match TRBD1. This CDR3 has 15 amino acids. Trimming removed 2 bases from V and 4 bases from J; junction bases left unmatched: 5. CDR1 and CDR2 (germline): SGHTA, FQGTGA. Here the CDR3 reads CASSLSGQRYNEQFF. In DNA, the CDR3 is TGTGCCAGCAGCTTATCGGGACAGAGGTACAATGAGCAGTTCTTC.

This chain joins TRBV2 and TRBJ2-7, with D perhaps TRBD2 (6 bases). The CDR3 covers 15 residues. With 5 bases removed from V and 4 bases from J, the gap between germline ends came to 18 bases. Germline loops: CDR1 SNHLY, CDR2 FYNNEI. The CDR3 loop reads CASSTAGGRAYEQYF. The CDR3 nucleotides are TGTGCCAGCAGTACCGCCGGGGGTCGCGCTTACGAGCAGTACTTC.

This sequence joins TRBV18 and TRBJ2-5, with TRBD1 matching over 10 bases. Germline assignment: CDR1 KGHSH and CDR2 LQKENI. V trimming: 0 bases; J trimming: 4 bases; junction bases outside the gene matches: 5. The CDR3 sequence is 16 residues long. CDR3 in amino acids: CASSPPGTGVIETQYF. CDR3 bases: TGTGCCAGCTCACCACCTGGGACAGGGGTTATAGAGACCCAGTACTTC.

This chain links TRBV2 with TRBJ2-2, with TRBD2 as a possible D gene (5 bases). Germline V gives CDR1 SNHLY, CDR2 FYNNEI. The ends were cut back, 5 bases at V and 1 base at J, with 5 bases in the middle. This CDR3 is built from 13 residues. CDR3 coding DNA: TGTGCCAGCAGTCGGGGGAACACCGGGGAGCTGTTTTTT. It encodes CASSRGNTGELFF. Full variable domain (missing parts from reference TRBV2 and TRBJ2-2): EPEVTQTPSHQVTQMGQEVILRCVPISNHLYFYWYRQILGQKVEFLVSFYNNEISEKSEIFDDQFSVERPDGSNFTLKIRSTKLEDSAMYFCASSRGNTGELFFGEGSRLTVL.

This clone was recorded once. V and J are TRBV10-1 and TRBJ2-7; D gene ambiguous. This CDR3 comprises 15 residues. CDR1 is WNHNN, CDR2 SYGVQD, per germline (reference sequence). V gave up 3 bases and J gave up 5 bases, with 17 bases separating them. Here the CDR3 DNA reads TGCGCCAGCAGTGAAGCTAGGGCTGGGCCGAACGAGCAGTACTTC. Translation gives CASSEARAGPNEQYF.

The chain carries TRBV7-9 and TRBJ2-1; 10 nucleotides line up with TRBD2. Germline V gene data show CDR1 as SEHNR and CDR2 as FQNEAQ (reference sequence). Trimming at V came to 5 bases and at J to 10 bases, leaving 11 bases not matched to a gene. This CDR3 spans 15 amino acids. The CDR3 region is CASSRLAGEGGEQFF. The CDR3 DNA reads TGTGCCAGCAGCCGACTAGCGGGTGAGGGGGGGGAGCAGTTCTTC.

The chain is built from TRBV28 and TRBJ2-7; 10 nucleotides agree with TRBD2. Germline V gene data show CDR1 as MDHEN and CDR2 as SYDVKM. V shed 5 bases, J shed 6 bases, and the junction held 19 bases outside the gene matches. The CDR3 totals 18 residues. The CDR3 DNA is TGTGCCAGCAGTCAAGCGTATCTGTCAGCGGGAGGGCCGTTCGAGCAGTACTTC. This encodes CASSQAYLSAGGPFEQYF. Full variable domain (missing parts from reference TRBV28 and TRBJ2-7): DVKVTQSSRYLVKRTGEKVFLECVQDMDHENMFWYRQDPGLGLRLIYFSYDVKMKEKGDIPEGYSVSREKKERFSLILESASTNQTSMYLCASSQAYLSAGGPFEQYFGPGTRLTVT.

Only one count was recorded for this clone. The chain carries TRBV19 and TRBJ2-3; 14 bases line up with TRBD2. The ends lost 9 bases at V and 2 bases at J; junction bases unmatched: 4. CDR1 LNHDA and CDR2 SQIVND come from the germline V gene (reference sequence). This CDR3 is 15 amino acids long. This chain's CDR3 is CASRLAGGNTDTQYF. In nucleotides, the CDR3 is TGTGCCAGCCGACTAGCGGGAGGGAACACAGATACGCAGTATTTT.

V and J are TRBV7-9 and TRBJ2-5; tentatively, D is TRBD2 (5 bases). CDR3 size: 13 residues. Germline CDR1 is SEHNR and CDR2 is FQNEAQ (reference sequence). The germline V and J ends were trimmed by 1 base and 7 bases, with 10 bases remaining between them. DNA for the CDR3: TGTGCCAGCAGCTTAGATGCGGGCCCGACCCAGTACTTC. Its protein is CASSLDAGPTQYF.

A few counts support this clone. This chain connects TRBV4-2 to TRBJ2-7; 9 nucleotides align to TRBD2. This CDR3 spans 15 amino acids. Germline loops: CDR1 LGHNA, CDR2 YNFKEQ. The J segment lost 2 bases and the V segment lost 2 bases, leaving 4 bases of the junction unmatched. The CDR3 DNA sequence: TGTGCCAGCAGCCAAAGGGCGGGAGGGCCCTACGAGCAGTACTTC. This sequence encodes CASSQRAGGPYEQYF.

The chain has TRBV30 and TRBJ2-3; TRBD1 matches at 10 bases. CDR3 length: 13 amino acids. Germline lookup yields CDR1 GTSNPN and CDR2 SVGIG (reference sequence). V lost 8 bases to trimming and J lost 4 bases; unmatched junction nucleotides: 6. The CDR3 DNA follows: TGTGCCAGAGACAGGGGGCAGGCAGATACGCAGTATTTT. This sequence encodes CARDRGQADTQYF.

V gene TRBV28 combines with J gene TRBJ1-1; no definite D call. The germline CDR1 and CDR2 sequences are MDHEN and SYDVKM. CDR3 length: 12 amino acids. V dropped 6 bases and J dropped 11 bases, with 16 bases sitting between them. This CDR3 reads CASSSDSWRAFF. CDR3 coding DNA: TGTGCCAGCAGCTCGGACTCGTGGCGGGCTTTCTTT.

This clone was seen once. The chain joins TRBV27 to TRBJ2-7; 8 nucleotides match TRBD2. With 6 bases clipped from V and 2 bases from J, the junction kept 9 bases outside the gene matches. The length of the CDR3 is 15 residues. Germline lookup yields CDR1 MNHEY and CDR2 SMNVEV (reference sequence). This chain's CDR3 is CASSRIAGPTYEQYF. CDR3 sequence (DNA): TGTGCCAGCAGCCGCATAGCGGGACCAACCTACGAGCAGTACTTC.

The V gene is TRBV5-1, the J gene TRBJ2-1; TRBD1 agrees at 7 bases. In germline, CDR1 is SGHRS, CDR2 YFSETQ. V gave up 7 bases and J gave up 9 bases; unmatched junction bases: 13. This CDR3 spans 14 amino acids. The CDR3 DNA sequence: TGCGCCAGCGGTACAGGGGCCCCGCGCGGTGAGCAGTTCTTC. Protein product: CASGTGAPRGEQFF.

The gene calls are TRBV3-1 (or the pseudogene TRBV3-2) and TRBJ2-1, with 9 bases that match TRBD2. With 5 bases clipped from V and 7 bases from J, the junction kept 12 bases outside the gene matches. Germline V CDR1 and CDR2: LGHDT, YNNKEL (reference sequence). This CDR3 is 16 amino acids long. CDR3 in amino acids: CASSKTSGRRSNEQFF. CDR3 nucleotide sequence: TGTGCCAGCAGCAAAACCAGCGGGAGGAGGTCGAATGAGCAGTTCTTC.

V gene TRBV25-1 combines with J gene TRBJ1-4; D ambiguous. Deletions cut 6 bases from V and 5 bases from J, with 13 bases between. The germline V gene encodes CDR1 MGHDK and CDR2 SYGVNS. CDR3 length: 14 amino acids. The CDR3 DNA is TGTGCCAGCAGGGGCAGCGGAGGGAATGAAAAACTGTTTTTT. Protein: CASRGSGGNEKLFF.

The chain is built from TRBV18 and TRBJ2-2; D gene unclear. The CDR3 contains 16 residues. The germline gives CDR1 KGHSH, CDR2 LQKENI. The V end was cut by 0 bases, the J end by 5 bases, with 13 bases between. This CDR3 reads CASSPPSRLGTGELFF. The CDR3 region has the DNA TGTGCCAGCTCACCACCATCCAGGCTGGGAACCGGGGAGCTGTTTTTT.